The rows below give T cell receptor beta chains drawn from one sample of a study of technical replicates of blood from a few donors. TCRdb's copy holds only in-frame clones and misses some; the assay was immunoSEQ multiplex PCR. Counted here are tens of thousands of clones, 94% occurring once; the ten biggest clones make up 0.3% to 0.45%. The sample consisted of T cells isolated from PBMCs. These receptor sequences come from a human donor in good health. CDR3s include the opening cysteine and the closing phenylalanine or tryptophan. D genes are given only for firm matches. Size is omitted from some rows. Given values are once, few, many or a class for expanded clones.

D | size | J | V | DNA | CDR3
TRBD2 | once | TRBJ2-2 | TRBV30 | TGTGCCTGGGGAGGACTAGCGGGCTGGCAAAACACCGGGGAGCTGTTTTTT | CAWGGLAGWQNTGELFF
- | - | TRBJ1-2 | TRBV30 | TGTGCCTGGAGTGTATGGGAGGGGACTAACTATGGCTACACCTTC | CAWSVWEGTNYGYTF
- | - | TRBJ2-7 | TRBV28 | TGTGCCAGCAGTTCGGGCGGGTCCCCCTACGAGCAGTACTTC | CASSSGGSPYEQYF
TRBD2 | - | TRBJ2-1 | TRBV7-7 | TGTGCTAGCAGCTTAGGACTAGCGGGGGGGAATGAGCAGTTCTTC | CASSLGLAGGNEQFF
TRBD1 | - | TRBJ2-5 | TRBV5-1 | TGCGCCAGCAGCTTCCTTGGGGCGACAGGGGTACGGGAGACCCAGTACTTC | CASSFLGATGVRETQYF
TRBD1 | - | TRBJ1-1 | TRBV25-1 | TGTGCCAGCAGTTACCCAGGGGGCGGAACTGAAGCTTTCTTT | CASSYPGGGTEAFF
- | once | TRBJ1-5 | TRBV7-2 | TGTGCCAGCAGCTACGGGTCATACAATCAGCCCCAGCATTTT | CASSYGSYNQPQHF
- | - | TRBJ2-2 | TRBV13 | TGTGCCAGCAGCTTATCGGGGTTTGCCGGGGAGCTGTTTTTT | CASSLSGFAGELFF
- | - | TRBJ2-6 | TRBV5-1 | TGCGCCAGCAGCTTTGACAGCTCTGGGGCCAACGTCCTGACTTTC | CASSFDSSGANVLTF
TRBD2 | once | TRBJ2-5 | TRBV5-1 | TGCGCCAGCAGCTTAACTAGCGGCGACCAAGAGACCCAGTACTTC | CASSLTSGDQETQYF
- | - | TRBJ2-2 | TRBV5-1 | TGCGCCAGCAGACGCCTCGAAACTGGTAACACCGGGGAGCTGTTTTTT | CASRRLETGNTGELFF
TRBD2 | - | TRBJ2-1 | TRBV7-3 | TGTGCCAGCAGCTTAGCGGGAGGGTTCGGGAACAATGAGCAGTTCTTC | CASSLAGGFGNNEQFF
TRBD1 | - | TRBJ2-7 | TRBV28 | TGTGCCAGCAGGACCGGGACAGCCACCTACGAGCAGTACTTC | CASRTGTATYEQYF
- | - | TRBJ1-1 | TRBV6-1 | TGTGCCAGCAGTGAATGGGGCTGGAACACTGAAGCTTTCTTT | CASSEWGWNTEAFF
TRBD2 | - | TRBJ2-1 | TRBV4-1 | TGCGCCAGCAGCCATTCCAGGACTAGCGGGACTGAGCAGTTCTTC | CASSHSRTSGTEQFF
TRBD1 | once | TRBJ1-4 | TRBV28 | TGTGCCAGCAGCCTCCACTCCGGGACAGCTAATGAAAAACTGTTTTTT | CASSLHSGTANEKLFF
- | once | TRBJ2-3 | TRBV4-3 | TGCGCCAGCAGCCGAGGTCTGGGAGCGAGCACAGATACGCAGTATTTT | CASSRGLGASTDTQYF
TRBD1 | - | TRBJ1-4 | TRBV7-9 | TGTGCCAGCAGCCCGGGGGACAGGGGTACGGATGAAAAACTGTTTTTT | CASSPGDRGTDEKLFF
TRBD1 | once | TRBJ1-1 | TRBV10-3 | TGTGCCATCACCGAATCGGGACAGCTCTTTAACACTGAAGCTTTCTTT | CAITESGQLFNTEAFF
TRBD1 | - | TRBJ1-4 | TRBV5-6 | TGTGCCAGCAGCTTACCGGGACAGACTGAAAAACTGTTTTTT | CASSLPGQTEKLFF
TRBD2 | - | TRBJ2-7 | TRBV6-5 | TGTGCCAGCAGCTCGGCTAGCGGCCCCTACGAGCAGTACTTC | CASSSASGPYEQYF
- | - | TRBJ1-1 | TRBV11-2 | TGTGCCAGCGCAGGGGTTCCCATGAACACTGAAGCTTTCTTT | CASAGVPMNTEAFF
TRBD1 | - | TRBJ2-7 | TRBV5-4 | TGTGCCAGCAGCTTGAGACAGGGGGTTTACGAGCAGTACTTC | CASSLRQGVYEQYF
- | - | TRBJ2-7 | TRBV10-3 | TGTGCCATGACAGATCTGGGATCTAAAGAGCAGTACTTC | CAMTDLGSKEQYF
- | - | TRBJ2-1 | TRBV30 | TGTGCCTGGAGTGAGCGAGGGGGGGGTGTTGAGCAGTTCTTC | CAWSERGGGVEQFF
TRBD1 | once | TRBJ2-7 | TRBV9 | TGTGCCAGCAGCGTAGGCGGGACAGGGTATGAGCAGTACTTC | CASSVGGTGYEQYF
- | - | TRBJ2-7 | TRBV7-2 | TGTGCCAGCAGCTTAAGCTTGGTCTCCTACGAGCAGTACTTC | CASSLSLVSYEQYF
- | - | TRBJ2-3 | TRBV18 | TGTGCCAGCTCACCAACTGATACGCAGTATTTT | CASSPTDTQYF
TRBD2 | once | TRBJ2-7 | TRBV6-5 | TGTGCCAGCAGTTTCACACTAGCGGGCTCCTACGAGCAGTACTTC | CASSFTLAGSYEQYF
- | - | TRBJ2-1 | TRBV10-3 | TGTGCCATCGAAGAGGGCTCGGCGAACAATGAGCAGTTCTTC | CAIEEGSANNEQFF
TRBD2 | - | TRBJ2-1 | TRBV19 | TGTGCCAGTCAACGTTTAGCGGGAATCGATGAGCAGTTCTTC | CASQRLAGIDEQFF
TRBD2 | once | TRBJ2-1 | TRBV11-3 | TGTGCCAGCAGCTCCTGGACTAGCGGATTCTCCTACAATGAGCAGTTCTTC | CASSSWTSGFSYNEQFF
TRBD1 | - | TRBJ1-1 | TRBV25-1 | TGTGCCAGCAGTGTCAGGGGGCCTGGGACTGAAGCTTTCTTT | CASSVRGPGTEAFF
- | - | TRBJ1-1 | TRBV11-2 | TGTGCCAGCAGCTTAGAAGGGGACACTGAAGCTTTCTTT | CASSLEGDTEAFF
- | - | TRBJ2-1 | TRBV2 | TGTGCCAGCAGTGAAGCATTATCTATAATGCAGTTCTTC | CASSEALSIMQFF
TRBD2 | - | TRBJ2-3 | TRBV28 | TGTGCCAGCAGCTATACTAGCGGGAGAAGGGCAGATACGCAGTATTTT | CASSYTSGRRADTQYF
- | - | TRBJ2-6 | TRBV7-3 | TGTGCCAGCAGCCCCCGGTCCCTGGGGGAGGCCAAATATTCTGGGGCCAACGTCCTGACTTTC | CASSPRSLGEAKYSGANVLTF
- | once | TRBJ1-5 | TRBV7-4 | TGTGCCGGCAGGACAGCTTATAGCAATCAGCCCCAGCATTTT | CAGRTAYSNQPQHF
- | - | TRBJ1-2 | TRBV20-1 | TGCAGTGCTACTTTGACAGTCTACACCTTC | CSATLTVYTF
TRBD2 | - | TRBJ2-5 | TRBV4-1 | TGCGCCAGCAGCCAAGGGCCGGGACTAGCTCCAGAGACCCAGTACTTC | CASSQGPGLAPETQYF
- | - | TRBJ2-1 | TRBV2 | TGTGCCAGCAGCACCTGGACGGGCGGGTATATCAATGAGCAGTTCTTC | CASSTWTGGYINEQFF
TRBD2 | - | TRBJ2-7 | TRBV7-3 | TGTGCCAGCAGCTCACTAGCGCGAAACTCCTACGAGCAGTACTTC | CASSSLARNSYEQYF
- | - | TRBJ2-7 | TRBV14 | TGTGCCAGCAGCCCGGGACTCTACGAGCAGTACTTC | CASSPGLYEQYF
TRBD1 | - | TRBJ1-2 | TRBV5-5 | TGTGCCAGCAGCTTTGACAGGGGAAATGGCTACACCTTC | CASSFDRGNGYTF
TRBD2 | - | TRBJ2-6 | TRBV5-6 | TGTGCCAGCAGCTTGTTTATCCTAGCGGGATCTCCTGGGGCCAACGTCCTGACTTTC | CASSLFILAGSPGANVLTF
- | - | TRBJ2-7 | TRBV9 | TGTGCCAGCAGCGTAGGTAGCTCCTACGAGCAGTACTTC | CASSVGSSYEQYF
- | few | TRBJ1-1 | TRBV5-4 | TGTGCCAGCAGCTTGGCCTTTTCGAGGACTGAAGCTTTCTTT | CASSLAFSRTEAFF
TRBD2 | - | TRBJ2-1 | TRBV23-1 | TGCGCCAGCAGTCAAATCCCCCTCGGACTAGTCCCTTCCTACAATGAGCAGTTCTTC | CASSQIPLGLVPSYNEQFF
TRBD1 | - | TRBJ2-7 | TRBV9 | TGTGCCAGCAGTGCACAGGGGGAGTTTTTCGAGCAGTACTTC | CASSAQGEFFEQYF
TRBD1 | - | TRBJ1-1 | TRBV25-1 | TGTGCCAGCAGTGGACAGGGGCGAACTGAAGCTTTCTTT | CASSGQGRTEAFF
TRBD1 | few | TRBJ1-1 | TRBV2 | TGTGCCATCCCGGGACAGAAAAACACTGAAGCTTTCTTT | CAIPGQKNTEAFF
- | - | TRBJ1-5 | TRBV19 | TGTGCCCGCAAGGGAGGGGACGGCAATCAGCCCCAGCATTTT | CARKGGDGNQPQHF
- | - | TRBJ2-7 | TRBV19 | TGTGCCAGTAGTATAGACCAGATAGCCGAGCAGTACTTC | CASSIDQIAEQYF
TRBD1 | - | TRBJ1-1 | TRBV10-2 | TGCGCCAGCAAAGACGACAGGGAAGTAACTGAAGCTTTCTTT | CASKDDREVTEAFF
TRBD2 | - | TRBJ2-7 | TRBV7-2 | TGTGCCAGCAGCCCCGGGACTAACTCCTACGAGCAGTACTTC | CASSPGTNSYEQYF
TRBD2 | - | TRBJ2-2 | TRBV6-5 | TGTGCCAGCAGCCTCGGACTAGCATTCGGGGAGCTGTTTTTT | CASSLGLAFGELFF
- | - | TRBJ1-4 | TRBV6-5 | TGTGCCAGCAGTCCGCCGGGACAATTTAATGAAAAACTGTTTTTT | CASSPPGQFNEKLFF
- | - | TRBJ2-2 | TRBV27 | TGTGCCAGCAGTTTGCAACTATTTAACACCGGGGAGCTGTTTTTT | CASSLQLFNTGELFF
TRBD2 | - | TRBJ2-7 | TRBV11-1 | TGTGCCAGCAGCCCGCCCACTAGCGGCTCCTACGAGCAGTACTTC | CASSPPTSGSYEQYF